This TCR beta chain emerged from a study of lymphopenia after photon versus proton radiotherapy. Germline loops: CDR1 MGHRA, CDR2 YSYEKL. The CDR3 runs to 17 residues. The V gene end was trimmed by 3 bases and the J gene end by 5 bases; junction bases not matched to a gene: 11. In regard to this clone: Its antigen remains unidentified.

General observations from the study: Proton therapy kept repertoires fairly stable, unlike photons, which gained effector/memory cells. After the lymphocyte nadir, photon-treated repertoires showed oligoclonal expansion, especially of CD8+ Temra cells. Better survival with proton therapy was suggested as possible, not demonstrated.

Measured with immunoSEQ multiplex PCR; TCRdb has only the in-frame clones, and not every one. The sample lists over 25,000 clones; roughly 86% were seen once. The chain links TRBV4-1 to TRBJ2-1; 9 bases fit TRBD2. The sample here was peripheral blood, taken from a patient treated with proton-based radiotherapy. This receptor was obtained from a woman in her sixties with cholangiocarcinoma. Some clones in this sample may be carry-over from other donors' samples. The DNA of the CDR3 is TGCGCCAGCAGCCAGAAGACCCTGGCTAGCGGGGACAATGAGCAGTTCTTC. Protein sequence: CASSQKTLASGDNEQFF.